The 13 T cell receptor beta chains in this list originate from one sample, sequenced in a study of tumor-infiltrating lymphocytes in primary liver carcinoma. Investigators took RNA and DNA out together from roughly 20-30 mg of unsorted bulk tissue. The investigators made TCR beta cDNA from approximately 510 ng total RNA, using a constant-region primer. Each TCR beta library was derived from three nested multiplex PCR rounds that employed slightly modified ARM-PCR. Use of TRBV1-TRBV30 forward primers with a C-beta reverse primer characterized the first two PCR rounds, which lasted around 9 cycles each. MiXCR was run by TCRdb on the multiplex PCR reads, yielding one entry per CDR3 protein. The repertoire holds some 30,000 distinct CDR3 sequences, with about 79% as singletons. Material for sequencing was liver tumor tissue from sampling region 5. Subset indicated: tumor region T5, tumor centre. Receptor source: a man aged 35 to 55 with primary liver carcinoma and hepatitis B virus infection.

This clonotype has just one count. The junction shows a germline mismatch at one end, possibly a read error. The V and J genes are TRBV6-5 and TRBJ2-2; D possibly corresponds to TRBD2 (5 bases). The CDR3 extends over 15 amino acids. Germline V gene lookup returns CDR1 MNHEY and CDR2 SVGAGI. The CDR3 is CASSYGSVRPGELFF. CDR3 in DNA: TGTGCAAGCAGTTACGGGTCCGTCAGGCCCGGGGAACTGTTTTTT.

The chain has TRBV11-3 and TRBJ2-7; D perhaps matches TRBD1 (6 bases). Germline-derived CDR1 and CDR2 are SGHNT and YENEEA. CDR3 length: 12 amino acids. V was cut by 2 bases and J by 4 bases, with 6 bases left in between. The chain's CDR3 is CASSLTGYEQYF. DNA of the CDR3: TGTGCCAGCAGCTTAACAGGGTACGAGCAGTACTTC.

A word on this clonotype: Its ends do not fully match the called genes, so a read error is possible. The V and J genes are TRBV5-4 and TRBJ2-2, with a weak D call TRBD1 (6 bases). This CDR3 contains 15 residues. The germline CDR1 and CDR2 sequences are SGHNT and YYREEE (reference sequence). CDR3 sequence (DNA): TGTGCCAGCAGCAGACAGGATAGGAACACCGGGGAGCTGCTTTTT. Protein sequence: CASSRQDRNTGELLF.

By frequency in the sample, this clonotype is medium-sized. The chain recombines TRBV29-1 with TRBJ1-1; tentative D call: TRBD1 (5 bases). Trimming removed 8 bases at V and 0 bases at J, with 13 bases between. The CDR3 has 13 residues. Germline V lookup: CDR1 SQVTM, CDR2 ANQGSEA. CDR3 protein: CSFRVTMNTEAFF. The CDR3 DNA follows: TGCAGCTTCAGGGTTACGATGAACACTGAAGCTTTCTTT.

Notes on this clonotype: This could be a read error, since a much larger clone is one nucleotide away. The J gene is TRBJ2-7, the V gene TRBV9; a possible D gene is TRBD1 (6 bases). The V gene lost 3 bases and the J gene lost 5 bases, with 18 bases spanning the gap. Germline CDR1 and CDR2: SGDLS and YYNGEE. The CDR3 has 15 residues. The CDR3 sequence: CASSAGPGHGDEQYF. The CDR3 DNA reads TGTGCCAGCAGCGCCGGACCGGGACATGGTGACGAGCAGTACTTC.

Concerning this clonotype itself: At one of its ends the junction is not consistent with the germline gene, which may arise from a read error. The rearrangement uses TRBV4-2 and TRBJ2-3, with 7 bases fitting TRBD2. CDR3 length: 18 amino acids. The V gene's germline CDR1 is LGHNA and CDR2 YNFKEQ. As DNA, the CDR3 is TGTGCCAGGAGCCAAGTGGCGTTTCTGGCGGGAGCGACAGATACGCAGTATTTT. Protein: CARSQVAFLAGATDTQYF.

This CDR3 reads CASSPLSEDIEAFF. For the CDR3, the DNA is TGCGCCAGCAGCCCGCTCTCAGAAGACATTGAAGCTTTCTTT. This sequence joins TRBV4-1 and TRBJ1-1, with D uncertain. The germline V and J ends were trimmed by 4 bases and 7 bases, with 16 bases remaining between them. Per the germline V gene, CDR1 is MGHRA and CDR2 is YSYEKL. The CDR3 extends over 14 amino acids.

The rearrangement links TRBV24-1 to TRBJ2-1; maybe TRBD1 (6 bases). The V end lost 2 bases, the J end lost 4 bases, and 14 bases lay between the germline ends. Germline V lookup: CDR1 KGHDR, CDR2 SFDVKD. This CDR3 spans 16 amino acids. CDR3 nucleotide sequence: TGTGCCACCAGTGATTCCGCTGGGACATGTTACAATGAGCAGTTCTTC. The encoded protein is CATSDSAGTCYNEQFF.

A remark on this clonotype: The CDR3 does not close with the conserved phenylalanine or tryptophan, likely indicating a read error. The chain recombines TRBV6-6 with TRBJ2-7; D not certain. From germline, CDR1 is MNHNY and CDR2 SVGAGI (reference sequence). The CDR3 spans 13 residues. CDR3 region: CVSSHTTVYEQYI. CDR3 coding DNA: TGTGTCAGCAGCCACACAACAGTCTATGAGCAGTACATC.

V and J are TRBV5-6 and TRBJ1-1; 12 bases line up with TRBD1. The CDR3 sequence is 12 residues long. V was clipped by 10 bases and J by 11 bases; unmatched bases: 9. The germline V gene has CDR1 SGHDT and CDR2 YYEEEE. CDR3 bases: TGTGCCGGCCCGGGACAGGGGGCGATGGCTTTCTTT. This translates into CAGPGQGAMAFF.

Concerning this clonotype itself: Mismatch with germline at one junction end may stem from a read error. V usage is TRBV7-3 and J usage is TRBJ1-1; D is perhaps TRBD1 (5 bases). The CDR3 has 14 residues. Germline loops: CDR1 SGHTA, CDR2 FQGTGA. CDR3 sequence: CVSGLRRPIGGAFF. CDR3 nucleotide sequence: TGTGTCAGCGGCTTAAGGAGACCGATTGGGGGGGCTTTCTTT.

This clonotype is medium-sized. The chain couples TRBV6-1 to TRBJ2-5; 9 bases match TRBD1. This CDR3 has 15 amino acids. The J segment lost 6 bases and the V segment lost 6 bases, leaving 11 bases of the junction unmatched. Germline V gene data show CDR1 as MNHNS and CDR2 as SASEGT. CDR3 amino acids: CASSTYGTGRKTQYF. CDR3 DNA sequence: TGTGCCAGCAGCACCTACGGGACAGGGAGAAAGACCCAGTACTTC.

Of note for this clonotype: A read error may account for a junction end that differs from germline. The V and J genes are TRBV6-5 and TRBJ2-7, with a weak D call TRBD2 (5 bases). CDR3 size: 16 residues. Germline lookup yields CDR1 MNHEY and CDR2 SVGAGI. CDR3 nucleotide sequence: TGTGCCAGCAGAAACGGGGTAGGCGTTAGCTCCTACGAGCAGCACTTC. As protein: CASRNGVGVSSYEQHF.